The entry below gives a single T cell receptor beta chain sequence along with its context. The source of the sample is a study of sequential checkpoint blockade in melanoma. Study details: Randomization was 1:1 between first-line nivolumab→ipilimumab and ipilimumab→nivolumab. Each arm's sequence ended with maintenance nivolumab.

Sample treatment: randomized to nivolumab then ipilimumab (arm A) or the reverse (arm B). Sorted cells were live CD3+CD8+, lacking CD19 and CD56, from PBMCs. The method was immunoSEQ multiplex PCR; TCRdb's version includes in-frame clones alone and lacks a portion of them. In the table there are 9,500 to 11,000 clones, 50% to 65% of which are singletons. The J segment lost 7 bases and the V segment lost 9 bases, leaving 6 bases of the junction unmatched. Germline CDR1 is LNHNV and CDR2 is YYDKDF (reference sequence). The CDR3 is 13 residues long. The chain is built from TRBV15 and TRBJ2-7; 13 nucleotides agree with TRBD2. The sample here was CD8+ T cells sorted from blood (inferred from file names), taken from a patient given nivolumab and ipilimumab in sequence. The clonotype was recovered from a human donor with melanoma. CDR3 in DNA: TGTGCCACTCGGACTAGCGGGAGAGAGGAGCAGTACTTC. Amino acid sequence: CATRTSGREEQYF.